These T cell receptor beta chains were read from a single sample in a study of CD8 T cells in Susac syndrome. TCRdb reanalysed the immunoSEQ multiplex PCR reads using MiXCR and keeps one entry per CDR3 protein. The repertoire consists of about 110,000 distinct CDR3 sequences, with around 94% occurring once and the leading ten covering over 0.35%. The sequencing sample was made of CD8+ T cells from PBMCs. The receptors originated from a human donor with Susac syndrome. The conserved cysteine and the conserved F or W are not part of the CDR3 here.

TRBJ2-1,TRBV9,ASSVAGATPLNEQF
TRBJ2-3,TRBV9,ASTSGGLTDTQY
TRBJ2-1,TRBV6-6,ASTSSDWEF
TRBJ2-7,TRBV9,ASSTDTGPQAYEQY
TRBJ1-2,TRBV12-3/TRBV12-4,ASSLGVGAYGYT
TRBJ2-5,TRBV5-1,ASSHAVAPLQETQY
TRBJ1-5,TRBV27,ASSSGQGGNQPQH
TRBJ2-1,TRBV29-1,SVAGGALGEQF
TRBJ2-7,TRBV5-1,ASSLGTGGNEQY
TRBJ2-5,TRBV5-1,ASSLDPRTQY
TRBJ2-3,TRBV20-1,SAQGGFGDTQY